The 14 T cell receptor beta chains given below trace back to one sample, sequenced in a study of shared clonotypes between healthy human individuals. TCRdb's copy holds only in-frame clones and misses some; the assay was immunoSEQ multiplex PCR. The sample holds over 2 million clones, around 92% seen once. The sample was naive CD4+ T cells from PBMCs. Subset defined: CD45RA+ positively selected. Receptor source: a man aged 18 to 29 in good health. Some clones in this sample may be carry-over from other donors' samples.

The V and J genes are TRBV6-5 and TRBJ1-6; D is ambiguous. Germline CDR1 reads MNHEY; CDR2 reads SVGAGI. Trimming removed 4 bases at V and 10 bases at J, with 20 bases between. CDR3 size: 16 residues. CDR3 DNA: TGTGCCAGCAGTTCTGGGGTCAAATCGCTGGGCTCACCCCTCCACTTT. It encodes CASSSGVKSLGSPLHF.

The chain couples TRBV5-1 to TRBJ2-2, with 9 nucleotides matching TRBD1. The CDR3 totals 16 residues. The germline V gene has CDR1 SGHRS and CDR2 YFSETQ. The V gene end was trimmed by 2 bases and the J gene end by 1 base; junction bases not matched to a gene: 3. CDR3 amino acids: CASSFRGQGNTGELFF. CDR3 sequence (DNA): TGCGCCAGCAGCTTTCGGGGACAGGGGAACACCGGGGAGCTGTTTTTT.

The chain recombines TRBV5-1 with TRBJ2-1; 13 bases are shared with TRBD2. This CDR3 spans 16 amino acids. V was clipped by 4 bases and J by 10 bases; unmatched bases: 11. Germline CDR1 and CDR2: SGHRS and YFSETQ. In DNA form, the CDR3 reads TGCGCCAGCAGCGTTGCCGGGACTAGCGGGACGGTGGAGCAGTTCTTC. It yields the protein CASSVAGTSGTVEQFF.

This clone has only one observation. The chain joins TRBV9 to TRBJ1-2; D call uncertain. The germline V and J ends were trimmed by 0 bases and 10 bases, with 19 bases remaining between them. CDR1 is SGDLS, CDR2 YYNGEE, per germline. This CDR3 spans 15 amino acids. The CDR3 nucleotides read TGTGCCAGCAGCGTAGAGCCTGTGGGGTTGAGAGCCTACACCTTC. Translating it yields CASSVEPVGLRAYTF.

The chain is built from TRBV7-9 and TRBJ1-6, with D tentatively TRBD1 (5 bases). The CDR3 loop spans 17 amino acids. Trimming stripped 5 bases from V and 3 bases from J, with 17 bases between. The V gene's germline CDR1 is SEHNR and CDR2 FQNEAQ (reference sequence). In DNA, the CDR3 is TGTGCCAGCAGCCATGCGGGGGTGTCTGGCTATAATTCACCCCTCCACTTT. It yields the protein CASSHAGVSGYNSPLHF.

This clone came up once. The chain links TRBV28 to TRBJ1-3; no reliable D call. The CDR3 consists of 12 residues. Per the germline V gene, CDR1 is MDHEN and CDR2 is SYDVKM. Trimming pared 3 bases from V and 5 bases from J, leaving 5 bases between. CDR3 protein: CASSFQRNTIYF. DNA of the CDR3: TGTGCCAGCAGTTTCCAAAGAAACACCATATATTTT.

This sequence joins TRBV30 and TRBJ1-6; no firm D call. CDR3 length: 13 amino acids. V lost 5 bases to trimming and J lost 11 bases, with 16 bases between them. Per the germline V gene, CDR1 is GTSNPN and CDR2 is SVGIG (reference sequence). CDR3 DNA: TGTGCCTGGGGTCAATCCGGAGATACACCCCTCCACTTT. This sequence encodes CAWGQSGDTPLHF.

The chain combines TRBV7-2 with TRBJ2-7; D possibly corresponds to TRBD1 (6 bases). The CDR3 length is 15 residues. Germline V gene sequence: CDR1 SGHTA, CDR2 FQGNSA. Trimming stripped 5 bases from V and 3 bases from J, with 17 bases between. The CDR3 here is CASSPRIGTYYEQYF. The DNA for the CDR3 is TGTGCCAGCAGCCCCCGCATCGGGACATACTACGAGCAGTACTTC.

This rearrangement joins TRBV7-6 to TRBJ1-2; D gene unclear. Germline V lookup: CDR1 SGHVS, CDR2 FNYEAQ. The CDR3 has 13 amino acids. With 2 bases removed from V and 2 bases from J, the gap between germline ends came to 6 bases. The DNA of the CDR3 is TGTGCCAGCAGCTTATCGGAGAACTATGGCTACACCTTC. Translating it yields CASSLSENYGYTF.

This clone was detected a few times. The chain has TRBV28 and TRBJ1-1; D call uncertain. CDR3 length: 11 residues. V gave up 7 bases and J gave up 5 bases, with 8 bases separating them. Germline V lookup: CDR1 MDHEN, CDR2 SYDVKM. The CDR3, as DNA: TGTGCCAGCATGGGGTGGACTGAAGCTTTCTTT. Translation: CASMGWTEAFF.

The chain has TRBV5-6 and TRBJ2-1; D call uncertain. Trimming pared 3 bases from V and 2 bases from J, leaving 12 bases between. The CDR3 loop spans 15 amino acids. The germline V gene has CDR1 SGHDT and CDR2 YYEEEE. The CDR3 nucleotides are TGTGCCAGCAGCTCTAGGCGGTTGCCCTACAATGAGCAGTTCTTC. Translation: CASSSRRLPYNEQFF.

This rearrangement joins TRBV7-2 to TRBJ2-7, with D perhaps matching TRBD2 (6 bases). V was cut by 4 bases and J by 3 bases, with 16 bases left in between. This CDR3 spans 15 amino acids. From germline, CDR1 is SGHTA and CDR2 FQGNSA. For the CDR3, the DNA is TGTGCCAGCAGCTACTCCGGGACTGGGATCTACGAGCAGTACTTC. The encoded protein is CASSYSGTGIYEQYF.

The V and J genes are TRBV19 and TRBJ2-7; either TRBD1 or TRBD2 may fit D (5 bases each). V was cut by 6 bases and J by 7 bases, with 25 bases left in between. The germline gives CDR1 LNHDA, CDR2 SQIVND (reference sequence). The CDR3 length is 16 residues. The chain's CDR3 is CASSTTGAGKNEEQYF. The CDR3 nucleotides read TGTGCCAGTAGCACGACCGGGGCAGGGAAAAATGAGGAGCAGTACTTC.

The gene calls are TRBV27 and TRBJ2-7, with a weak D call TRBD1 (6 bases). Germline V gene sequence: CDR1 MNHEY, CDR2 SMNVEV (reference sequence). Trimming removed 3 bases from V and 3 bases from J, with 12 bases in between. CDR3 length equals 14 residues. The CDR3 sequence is CASSFSRTVYEQYF. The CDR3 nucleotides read TGTGCCAGCAGTTTTTCTAGGACAGTCTACGAGCAGTACTTC.